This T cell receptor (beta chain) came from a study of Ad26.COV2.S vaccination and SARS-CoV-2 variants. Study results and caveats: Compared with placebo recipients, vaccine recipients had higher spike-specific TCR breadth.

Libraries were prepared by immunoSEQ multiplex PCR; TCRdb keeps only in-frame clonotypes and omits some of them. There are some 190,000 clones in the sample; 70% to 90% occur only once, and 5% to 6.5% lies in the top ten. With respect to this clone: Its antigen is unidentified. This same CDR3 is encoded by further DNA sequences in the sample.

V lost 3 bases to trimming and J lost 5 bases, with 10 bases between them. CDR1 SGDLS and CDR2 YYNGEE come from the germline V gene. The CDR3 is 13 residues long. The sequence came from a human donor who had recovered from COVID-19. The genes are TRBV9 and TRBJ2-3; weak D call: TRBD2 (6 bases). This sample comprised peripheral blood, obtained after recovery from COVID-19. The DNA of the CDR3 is TGTGCCAGCAGCGGGACCGGGGGAGATACGCAGTATTTT. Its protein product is CASSGTGGDTQYF. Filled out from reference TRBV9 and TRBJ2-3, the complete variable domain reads DSGVTQTPKHLITATGQRVTLRCSPRSGDLSVYWYQQSLDQGLQFLIQYYNGEERAKGNILERFSAQQFPDLHSELNLSSLELGDSALYFCASSGTGGDTQYFGPGTRLTVL.